This record looks at one TCR beta chain sequence and its context. This CDR3 spans 15 amino acids. Trimming stripped 1 base from V and 3 bases from J, with 13 bases between. Germline V lookup: CDR1 SGHVS, CDR2 FQNEAQ. This entry comes from a study of blood T cell repertoires in COVID-19. Background on the study: The United States, Italy and Spain were the sources of the acute and convalescent COVID-19 samples. From T cells, B-cell-depleted T cells, or PBMCs came the material, which was cDNA or gDNA.

As originally analysed: Reference gene primer amplification in the assay estimated nucleated cell counts. TCRdb keeps only in-frame clones here, not all; method: immunoSEQ multiplex PCR. The V and J calls and clone size were taken over from that table, and D and trimming were inferred from the DNA. The sample consists of roughly 100,000 clones, roughly 89% of them appearing once. The receptor's source is a woman in her 70s with acute or convalescent COVID-19. The gene calls are TRBV7-8 and TRBJ2-7, with D maybe TRBD2 (5 bases). Sequenced input: peripheral blood. This CDR3 is CASSLVGAPDYEQYF. The CDR3, as DNA: TGTGCCAGCAGCTTAGTGGGAGCTCCCGACTACGAGCAGTACTTC. The full variable domain, its missing parts supplied by reference TRBV7-8 and TRBJ2-7, is GAGVSQSPRYKVAKRGQDVALRCDPISGHVSLFWYQQALGQGPEFLTYFQNEAQLDKSGLPSDRFFAERPEGSVSTLKIQRTQQEDSAVYLCASSLVGAPDYEQYFGPGTRLTVT.